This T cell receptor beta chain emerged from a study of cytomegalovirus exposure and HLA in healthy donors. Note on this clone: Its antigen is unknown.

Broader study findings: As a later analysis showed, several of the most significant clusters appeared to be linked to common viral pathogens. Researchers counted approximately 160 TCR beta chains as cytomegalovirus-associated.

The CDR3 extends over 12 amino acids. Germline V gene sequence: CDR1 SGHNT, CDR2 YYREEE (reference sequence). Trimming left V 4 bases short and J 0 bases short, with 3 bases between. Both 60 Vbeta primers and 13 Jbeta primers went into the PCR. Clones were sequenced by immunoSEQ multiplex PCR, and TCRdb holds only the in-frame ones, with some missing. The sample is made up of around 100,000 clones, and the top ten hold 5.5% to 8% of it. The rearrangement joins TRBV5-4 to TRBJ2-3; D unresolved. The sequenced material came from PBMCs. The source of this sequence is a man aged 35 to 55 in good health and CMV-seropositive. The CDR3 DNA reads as TGTGCCAGCAGCCCGAGCACAGATACGCAGTATTTT. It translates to CASSPSTDTQYF. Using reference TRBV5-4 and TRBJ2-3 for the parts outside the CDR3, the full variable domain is ETGVTQSPTHLIKTRGQQVTLRCSSQSGHNTVSWYQQALGQGPQFIFQYYREEENGRGNFPPRFSGLQFPNYSSELNVNALELDDSALYLCASSPSTDTQYFGPGTRLTVL.